This TCR beta chain stems from a study of prognosis after radiotherapy for stage I lung cancer. Study-level background: All of the enrolled patients had stage I non-small cell lung cancer, and they joined between April 2018 and 2019. Study findings and constraints: Determination of whether the expanded TCR clones were tumor-specific was not performed.

This clonotype was seen only once. Its antigen remains unknown. TCR beta CDR3 amplification from genomic DNA was performed by two-round multiplex PCR. The first PCR round targeted every TRBV and TRBJ gene with specific primers. MiXCR, run by TCRdb on the multiplex PCR reads, gives a single entry per CDR3 protein. In the table there are about 24,000 distinct CDR3 sequences, 40% of which are singletons. Material: PBMCs, obtained before or after stereotactic body radiation therapy (not recorded which). The receptor was isolated from a donor at least 50 years old with non-small cell lung cancer.

CDR3 DNA sequence: TGTGCCATCAGGGGGGGGGCTGGGGAAAACGTCCTGACTTTC. It yields the protein CAIRGGAGENVLTF. The chain employs TRBV10-3 and TRBJ2-6; D possibly corresponds to TRBD2 (7 bases). The CDR3 spans 14 residues. Germline values: CDR1 ENHRY, CDR2 SYGVKD. The ends were cut back, 6 bases at V and 10 bases at J, with 16 bases in the middle.